This T cell receptor beta chain was sequenced during a study of control samples from healthy donors and cancer patients. Sequencing was performed with immunoSEQ multiplex PCR; in TCRdb, only in-frame clones are kept and a portion is missing. The sample lists about 97,000 clones, about 89% occurring once. The receptor comes from a man aged 25 to 40 in good health. Specimen: blood.

CDR3 loop: CATRDKVYNEQFF. In nucleotides, the CDR3 is TGTGCCACCCGGGACAAAGTCTACAATGAGCAGTTCTTC. The chain couples TRBV15 to TRBJ2-1, with a weak D call TRBD1 (6 bases). This CDR3 spans 13 amino acids. With 8 bases removed from V and 3 bases from J, the gap between germline ends came to 11 bases. Looked up from germline, CDR1 is LNHNV and CDR2 is YYDKDF (reference sequence).